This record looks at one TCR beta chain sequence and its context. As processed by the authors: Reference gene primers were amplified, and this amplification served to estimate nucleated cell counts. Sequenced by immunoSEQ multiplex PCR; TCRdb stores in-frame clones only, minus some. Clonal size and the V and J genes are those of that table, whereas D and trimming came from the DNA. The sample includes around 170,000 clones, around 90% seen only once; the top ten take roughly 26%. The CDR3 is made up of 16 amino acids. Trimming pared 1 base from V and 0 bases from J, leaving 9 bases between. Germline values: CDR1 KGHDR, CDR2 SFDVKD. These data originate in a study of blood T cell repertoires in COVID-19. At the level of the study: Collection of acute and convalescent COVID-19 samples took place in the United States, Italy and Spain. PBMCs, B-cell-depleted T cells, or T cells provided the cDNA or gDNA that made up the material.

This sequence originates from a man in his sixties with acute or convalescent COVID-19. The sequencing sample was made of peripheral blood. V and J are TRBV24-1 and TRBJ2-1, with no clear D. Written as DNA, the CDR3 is TGTGCCACCAGTGATTTAGCCTCGAGCTCCTACAATGAGCAGTTCTTC. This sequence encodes CATSDLASSSYNEQFF.